The sequence of this T cell receptor beta chain was determined in a study of cytomegalovirus exposure and HLA in healthy donors. Study conclusions and caveats: Sequences of the TCR beta chain were said to predict the HLA-A and HLA-B alleles of most subjects accurately. A later analysis showed HLA-associated TCR beta chains outstripping equally common others in clonal expansion.

This CDR3 is built from 16 residues. Germline V gene sequence: CDR1 SNHLY, CDR2 FYNNEI. Trimming left V 7 bases short and J 2 bases short, with 21 bases between. This PCR relied on a set of 60 Vbeta primers and 13 Jbeta primers. Profiling relied on immunoSEQ multiplex PCR, and the TCRdb table lists in-frame clones only, not all of them. The sample lists 150,000 to 200,000 clones, under 80% occurring once. This clone showed up just once. The target antigen is unknown. This TCR was sampled from a woman aged 30 to 39 in good health and CMV-seropositive. The gene calls are TRBV2 and TRBJ2-7, with a weak D call TRBD2 (5 bases). The specimen was PBMCs. The CDR3 spells CASTPRGSSTAYEQYF. Written as DNA, the CDR3 is TGTGCCAGCACCCCCCGAGGGAGCTCCACGGCCTACGAGCAGTACTTC.